A single sample is the source of the 28 T cell receptor beta chains below, sequenced in a study of CD8+CD57+ T cells in acquired aplastic anemia (dated by TCRdb to 2016 to 2018). Instrument on record: Illumina HiSeq 2000. Genomic DNA was used as template for profiling of TCR beta VDJ combinations and CDR3 sequences. In TCRdb, the public reads were trimmed at Q25 with fastp and aligned with MiXCR, with productive beta chains retained. Each CDR3 protein appears once, grouped with its most common genes and DNA. Here the sample has about 160,000 distinct CDR3 sequences; 71% occur a single time. The ten largest clones add up to 35% to 50% of the sample. Patients chosen for sequencing had shown expansion of CD8+CD57+ cells by flow cytometry. The source material was sorted CD4+, CD8+, or CD8+CD57+ T cells (not recorded which) from PBMCs. The receptors derive from a human donor with aplastic anemia.

This clonotype was observed a few times. The rearrangement links TRBV10-3 to TRBJ2-4; D remains unclear. The CDR3 has 14 amino acids. The germline V and J ends were trimmed by 5 bases and 0 bases, with 8 bases remaining between them. The germline CDR1 and CDR2 sequences are ENHRY and SYGVKD. The CDR3 sequence is CAISTGLAKNIQYF. In DNA form, the CDR3 reads TGTGCCATCAGTACCGGGCTAGCCAAAAACATTCAGTACTTC.

The gene calls are TRBV29-1 and TRBJ1-2; 9 bases are a match to TRBD1. Trimming removed 6 bases from V and 2 bases from J; junction bases left unmatched: 7. The CDR3 runs to 14 residues. The germline gives CDR1 SQVTM, CDR2 ANQGSEA. The chain's CDR3 is CSVDGQGINYGYTF. The DNA of the CDR3 is TGCAGCGTCGATGGACAGGGGATAAACTATGGCTACACCTTC.

This rearrangement joins TRBV15 to TRBJ2-6; D remains unclear. V lost 9 bases, J lost 0 bases, and 15 bases lay in between. CDR1 LNHNV and CDR2 YYDKDF come from the germline V gene (reference sequence). The CDR3 runs 16 residues. The CDR3 coding sequence is TGTGCCACACTTTCTCCCTTTGGCTCTGGGGCCAACGTCCTGACTTTC. It codes for CATLSPFGSGANVLTF.

This clonotype was seen only a few times. The chain is built from TRBV7-2 and TRBJ1-2, with a possible D match to TRBD1 (5 bases). The CDR3 consists of 12 residues. Germline-derived CDR1 and CDR2 are SGHTA and FQGNSA. V was clipped by 3 bases and J by 7 bases, with 9 bases between them. The CDR3 DNA sequence: TGTGCCAGCAGCTTGATAGGGACTGGCTACACCTTC. Amino acids: CASSLIGTGYTF.

The chain carries TRBV3-1 and TRBJ2-3, with a weak D call TRBD2 (6 bases). Trimming took off 4 bases at V and 3 bases at J, with 17 bases between the two ends. The CDR3 runs to 16 residues. Germline CDR1 and CDR2: LGHDT and YNNKEL (reference sequence). For the CDR3, the DNA is TGTGCCAGCAGCCTAGTTCACGGAGGGCCGACAGATACGCAGTATTTT. As protein: CASSLVHGGPTDTQYF.

This clonotype showed up just a few times. The gene calls are TRBV7-9 and TRBJ2-1; no definite D call. The germline V gene has CDR1 SEHNR and CDR2 FQNEAQ (reference sequence). V shed 0 bases and J shed 9 bases, with 0 bases lying between them. CDR3 size: 10 residues. The CDR3 DNA sequence: TGTGCCAGCAGCTTAGCTGAGCAGTTCTTC. Its translation is CASSLAEQFF.

The chain employs TRBV19 and TRBJ2-3; no firm D call. The CDR3 consists of 12 residues. Germline assignment: CDR1 LNHDA and CDR2 SQIVND (reference sequence). Trimming left V 9 bases short and J 0 bases short, with 7 bases between. CDR3: CASSTSTDTQYF. In DNA form, the CDR3 reads TGTGCCAGCAGCACTAGCACAGATACGCAGTATTTT.

V gene TRBV9 combines with J gene TRBJ1-1; D is uncertain. The CDR3 loop spans 15 amino acids. Germline V gene lookup returns CDR1 SGDLS and CDR2 YYNGEE. Trimming cost V 0 bases and J 1 base, with 10 bases left between them. The CDR3 is CASSVGPSGNTEAFF. As DNA, the CDR3 is TGTGCCAGCAGCGTAGGACCTTCTGGGAACACTGAAGCTTTCTTT.

The rearrangement links TRBV5-4 to TRBJ1-5; D remains unclear. Trimming took 0 bases from V and 5 from J, leaving 6 bases between them. CDR3 length: 13 amino acids. Germline V CDR1 and CDR2: SGHNT, YYREEE (reference sequence). The CDR3 DNA reads TGTGCCAGCAGCTTGGGTACAGATCAGCCCCAGCATTTT. Translation gives CASSLGTDQPQHF.

This chain links TRBV5-1 with TRBJ1-2; D is unclear. In germline, CDR1 is SGHRS, CDR2 YFSETQ. The CDR3 is 13 amino acids. The ends were cut back, 0 bases at V and 2 bases at J, with 5 bases in the middle. The CDR3 region has the DNA TGCGCCAGCAGCTTGGACAACAACTATGGCTACACCTTC. Its protein product is CASSLDNNYGYTF.

This chain connects TRBV6-2 or TRBV6-3 to TRBJ2-7; D gene ambiguous. CDR1 and CDR2 from the germline V gene are MNHEY and SVGEGT. CDR3 length: 12 residues. V lost 2 bases, J lost 0 bases, and 2 bases lay in between. The CDR3 here is CASSYHSYEQYF. The CDR3 DNA is TGTGCCAGCAGTTACCACTCCTACGAGCAGTACTTC.

V gene TRBV4-1 combines with J gene TRBJ1-3, with 9 bases fitting TRBD1. With 4 bases clipped from V and 4 bases from J, the junction kept 14 bases outside the gene matches. The CDR3 runs 18 residues. The germline gives CDR1 MGHRA, CDR2 YSYEKL. As DNA, the CDR3 is TGCGCCAGCAGCCCCCTAGGTGGATGGGACAGGGACGGAAACACCATATATTTT. Translation gives CASSPLGGWDRDGNTIYF.

This clonotype was counted once. J is TRBJ2-5 and V is TRBV9, with 9 nucleotides matching TRBD1. The CDR3 has 16 amino acids. The junction had 7 bases not matched to a gene; V was cut back by 0 bases and J by 4 bases. From germline, CDR1 is SGDLS and CDR2 YYNGEE. The CDR3 DNA is TGTGCCAGCAGCGTAGGTATAGGACAGGGGAGAGAGACCCAGTACTTC. This gives the protein CASSVGIGQGRETQYF.

The rearrangement joins TRBV5-1 to TRBJ2-6; the D is unclear. Germline assignment: CDR1 SGHRS and CDR2 YFSETQ. V was pared by 1 base and J by 0 bases, with 5 bases between. The CDR3 contains 15 residues. The CDR3 coding sequence is TGCGCCAGCAGCTTGACGATCTCTGGGGCCAACGTCCTGACTTTC. Amino acids: CASSLTISGANVLTF.

The chain couples TRBV7-2 to TRBJ2-3; D is perhaps TRBD2 (6 bases). From germline, CDR1 is SGHTA and CDR2 FQGNSA. V lost 1 base and J lost 0, with 11 bases in between. The CDR3 consists of 16 residues. DNA for the CDR3: TGTGCCAGCAGCTTAGGGACTACCTTAAGCACAGATACGCAGTATTTT. Translation: CASSLGTTLSTDTQYF.

The chain is built from TRBV29-1 and TRBJ2-5; 8 bases fit TRBD1. The junction had 8 bases not matched to a gene; V was cut back by 7 bases and J by 7 bases. The CDR3 is 12 amino acids. CDR1 and CDR2 (germline): SQVTM, ANQGSEA. The CDR3 region has the DNA TGCAGCGCCGAACAGGGGGGTCGGACCCAGTACTTC. Amino acid sequence: CSAEQGGRTQYF.

This clonotype was counted between two and nine times. This CDR3 reads CASRGGRDRENSPLHF. The DNA of the CDR3 is TGTGCCAGCAGGGGAGGCCGGGACAGGGAAAATTCACCCCTCCACTTT. This rearrangement joins TRBV25-1 to TRBJ1-6; 9 bases line up with TRBD1. Germline values: CDR1 MGHDK, CDR2 SYGVNS. The CDR3 has 16 amino acids. The J segment lost 7 bases and the V segment lost 6 bases, leaving 10 bases of the junction unmatched.

V is TRBV19 and J is TRBJ1-1; TRBD1 is a possible D gene (5 bases). CDR1 and CDR2 (germline): LNHDA, SQIVND (reference sequence). CDR3 size: 18 residues. V was pared by 3 bases and J by 1 base, with 21 bases between. CDR3 coding DNA: TGTGCCAGTAGTATCCCAGCCAGACCGGGACTACGGAACACTGAAGCTTTCTTT. It encodes CASSIPARPGLRNTEAFF.

Ten or more counts support this clonotype. The V call is TRBV10-2, the J call TRBJ2-3; TRBD1 or TRBD2 may be the D gene (5 bases each). V was trimmed by 2 bases and J by 2 bases, leaving 23 bases between them. Germline V lookup: CDR1 WSHSY, CDR2 SAAADI. This CDR3 comprises 19 residues. The CDR3 bases are TGCGCCAGCAGTGAGGGGGTCGGGGCAGGGACCTGGTACACAGATACGCAGTATTTT. Translated: CASSEGVGAGTWYTDTQYF.

This clonotype was counted only a few times. The rearrangement uses TRBV10-3 and TRBJ1-6; tentative D call: TRBD1 (6 bases). The V gene lost 6 bases and the J gene lost 5 bases, with 11 bases spanning the gap. The CDR3 is 14 residues long. Germline CDR1 is ENHRY and CDR2 is SYGVKD. The CDR3 DNA reads as TGTGCCATCAGGGCAGGGGACAATAATTCACCCCTCCACTTT. This gives the protein CAIRAGDNNSPLHF.

This rearrangement joins TRBV24-1 to TRBJ1-4, with 11 nucleotides matching TRBD1. Germline V gene sequence: CDR1 KGHDR, CDR2 SFDVKD. The CDR3 runs 16 residues. J was trimmed by 8 bases and V by 5 bases; bases with no gene match: 9. CDR3 amino acids: CATSGDRGAAREKLFF. CDR3 nucleotide sequence: TGTGCCACCAGTGGGGACAGGGGGGCCGCGCGGGAAAAACTGTTTTTT.

This rearrangement joins TRBV12-3 or TRBV12-4 to TRBJ2-1, with TRBD1 matching over 8 bases. CDR3 length: 15 amino acids. Trimming took 7 bases from V and 2 from J; bases not matched to a gene: 7. The CDR3 loop reads CASTRGQVTYNEQFF. The DNA for the CDR3 is TGTGCCAGCACCAGGGGACAGGTAACCTACAATGAGCAGTTCTTC.

The chain carries TRBV19 and TRBJ2-3, with TRBD1 as a possible D gene (6 bases). CDR3 length: 15 residues. From germline, CDR1 is LNHDA and CDR2 SQIVND (reference sequence). V gave up 6 bases and J gave up 0 bases, with 13 bases separating them. As DNA, the CDR3 is TGTGCCAGTAGACCCAGGGGCTCTAGCACAGATACGCAGTATTTT. As protein: CASRPRGSSTDTQYF.

The chain uses TRBV10-3 and TRBJ1-1; 7 bases map to TRBD1. Germline V gene lookup returns CDR1 ENHRY and CDR2 SYGVKD. With 6 bases clipped from V and 5 bases from J, the junction kept 6 bases outside the gene matches. This CDR3 has 13 residues. CDR3 amino acids: CAIRTGSVTEAFF. CDR3 DNA: TGTGCCATCAGGACAGGGTCGGTTACTGAAGCTTTCTTT.

The genes are TRBV10-3 and TRBJ1-1; D is ambiguous. The CDR3 is 11 residues long. The V and J ends lost 7 bases and 5 bases respectively, with 8 bases between them. Germline V gene data show CDR1 as ENHRY and CDR2 as SYGVKD. The CDR3 DNA follows: TGTGCCATCAATTCTGAAACTGAAGCTTTCTTT. It specifies CAINSETEAFF.

The V call is TRBV10-3, the J call TRBJ2-6, with 9 bases that match TRBD1. Germline values: CDR1 ENHRY, CDR2 SYGVKD. CDR3 length: 17 residues. The V and J ends lost 11 bases and 1 base, in that order; junction bases with no gene match: 12. Written as DNA, the CDR3 is TGTGCCGCTTCCGGGACAGGGATAATATCTGGGGCCAACGTCCTGACTTTC. Translated: CAASGTGIISGANVLTF.

The table lists this clonotype with a few counts. The gene calls are TRBV7-2 and TRBJ2-5; D not certain. This CDR3 has 13 residues. Trimming took 5 bases from V and 1 from J, leaving 8 bases between them. Per the germline V gene, CDR1 is SGHTA and CDR2 is FQGNSA. The CDR3 sequence: CASSPASQETQYF. The CDR3 DNA sequence: TGTGCCAGCAGCCCCGCCTCCCAAGAGACCCAGTACTTC.

The chain uses TRBV10-3 and TRBJ2-7; D is perhaps TRBD1 (6 bases). This CDR3 has 15 residues. CDR1 is ENHRY, CDR2 SYGVKD, per germline. V dropped 3 bases and J dropped 1 base, with 13 bases sitting between them. DNA for the CDR3: TGTGCCATCAGTGATTCGGACAGTTTGTCCTACGAGCAGTACTTC. Translated, it gives CAISDSDSLSYEQYF.